The 20 T cell receptor beta chains in this list originate from one sample, sequenced in a study of T cell responses to AZD1222 COVID-19 vaccine. Assay used: immunoSEQ multiplex PCR; TCRdb lists only in-frame clones, some missing. The table shows under 200,000 clones, with 85% to 95% occurring only once. Material: peripheral blood, obtained 28 days after the second dose of the MenACWY control vaccine. These receptors were taken from an adult who received the MenACWY meningococcal vaccine as a control.

This clone has a handful of counts. This chain links TRBV6-2 or TRBV6-3 with TRBJ2-7, with 9 bases matching TRBD1. Germline trimming cut 4 bases from V and 6 bases from J; bases unmatched to any gene: 10. This CDR3 comprises 15 residues. CDR1 MNHEY and CDR2 SVGEGT come from the germline V gene. The CDR3 nucleotides read TGTGCCAGCAGTTTTCCGACAGGGGGAAGGAGCGAGCAGTACTTC. The encoded protein is CASSFPTGGRSEQYF.

This chain joins TRBV9 and TRBJ1-6; D is unresolved. Trimming left V 3 bases short and J 8 bases short, with 6 bases between. CDR3 length: 12 amino acids. CDR1 SGDLS and CDR2 YYNGEE come from the germline V gene. The CDR3 sequence is CASSGADSPLHF. As DNA, the CDR3 is TGTGCCAGCAGCGGGGCCGATTCACCCCTCCACTTT.

V gene TRBV11-2 combines with J gene TRBJ1-5; unclear D gene. Trimming removed 2 bases from V and 4 bases from J, with 6 bases in between. This CDR3 spans 13 amino acids. Germline V gene lookup returns CDR1 SGHAT and CDR2 FQNNGV. The CDR3 spells CASSLSRNQPQHF. The CDR3 coding sequence is TGTGCCAGCAGCTTAAGCAGAAATCAGCCCCAGCATTTT.

This rearrangement joins TRBV19 to TRBJ2-7; D is unclear. The CDR3 is made up of 14 amino acids. The germline CDR1 and CDR2 sequences are LNHDA and SQIVND (reference sequence). The V and J ends lost 0 bases and 2 bases respectively, with 8 bases between them. CDR3 residues: CASSIEIRTYEQYF. The CDR3, as DNA: TGTGCCAGTAGTATAGAAATCAGAACCTACGAGCAGTACTTC.

The chain couples TRBV10-3 to TRBJ1-2, with TRBD1 matching 7 bases. This CDR3 region has 15 residues. Germline loops: CDR1 ENHRY, CDR2 SYGVKD. The junction had 14 bases not matched to a gene; V was cut back by 6 bases and J by 7 bases. The CDR3 spells CAISSNTGVGFGYTF. The CDR3 DNA follows: TGTGCCATCAGCTCTAATACAGGGGTTGGTTTTGGCTACACCTTC.

This clone was seen a single time. The rearrangement links TRBV7-2 to TRBJ1-5, with D uncertain. The CDR3 is made up of 15 amino acids. CDR1 SGHTA and CDR2 FQGNSA come from the germline V gene. Trimming left V 3 bases short and J 4 bases short, with 13 bases between. The CDR3 spells CASSLIVAANQPQHF. The DNA for the CDR3 is TGTGCCAGCAGCTTGATTGTGGCAGCGAATCAGCCCCAGCATTTT.

The gene calls are TRBV3-1 (or the pseudogene TRBV3-2) and TRBJ2-3, with 8 bases matching TRBD2. Unmatched junction bases numbered 9, after V lost 4 bases and J lost 3 bases. CDR3 length: 16 residues. The V gene's germline CDR1 is LGHDT and CDR2 YNNKEL (reference sequence). The DNA of the CDR3 is TGTGCCAGCAGCCCTCGAGCGGGAGTCCAAACAGATACGCAGTATTTT. Its translation is CASSPRAGVQTDTQYF.

The J gene is TRBJ2-1, the V gene TRBV6-2 or TRBV6-3; no definite D call. Germline V lookup: CDR1 MNHEY, CDR2 SVGEGT. V lost 4 bases and J lost 4, with 8 bases in between. The CDR3 covers 13 residues. The CDR3 reads CASSSSLYNEQFF. The CDR3 DNA reads as TGTGCCAGCAGTTCCAGTTTATACAATGAGCAGTTCTTC.

The chain combines TRBV23-1 with TRBJ1-5; maybe TRBD1 (6 bases). TRBV23-1 is reported as an ORF; its role is uncertain. Trimming removed 0 bases from V and 11 bases from J, with 11 bases in between. This CDR3 is 13 amino acids long. DNA for the CDR3: TGCGCCAGCAGTCAATCGGTGGGGACATCCCAGCATTTT. This gives the protein CASSQSVGTSQHF.

This rearrangement joins TRBV10-2 to TRBJ2-7; TRBD2 aligns across 11 bases. Trimming took 2 bases from V and 6 from J; bases not matched to a gene: 6. This CDR3 spans 15 amino acids. Per the germline V gene, CDR1 is WSHSY and CDR2 is SAAADI. CDR3 sequence (DNA): TGCGCCAGCAGTGAGATTGGGACTAGCGGAGTCGAGCAGTACTTC. It codes for CASSEIGTSGVEQYF.

This chain links TRBV24-1 with TRBJ2-3; D might be TRBD1 or TRBD2, each matching 5 bases. V dropped 7 bases and J dropped 4 bases, with 17 bases sitting between them. CDR1 is KGHDR, CDR2 SFDVKD, per germline. The CDR3 is 15 residues long. The CDR3 DNA is TGTGCCACCAGGGCCCGGCATGGGGGAGCAGATACGCAGTATTTT. Translated: CATRARHGGADTQYF.

V usage is TRBV28 and J usage is TRBJ1-2; 8 bases agree with TRBD1. Losses at the gene ends were 4 bases for V and 8 bases for J; bases not matched to a gene: 3. The length of the CDR3 is 12 residues. Germline assignment: CDR1 MDHEN and CDR2 SYDVKM. The CDR3 DNA reads TGTGCCAGCAGTTCCAGGGGGCGAGGCTACACCTTC. It translates to CASSSRGRGYTF.

The chain joins TRBV27 to TRBJ2-7, with 11 nucleotides matching TRBD1. V trimming: 5 bases; J trimming: 3 bases; junction bases outside the gene matches: 3. The CDR3 totals 14 residues. Germline CDR1 is MNHEY and CDR2 is SMNVEV (reference sequence). This CDR3 is CASSGGTGGYEQYF. Written as DNA, the CDR3 is TGTGCCAGCAGTGGGGGGACAGGGGGCTACGAGCAGTACTTC.

This chain joins TRBV15 and TRBJ1-1; possibly TRBD1 for D (5 bases). CDR3 length: 15 residues. CDR1 and CDR2 (germline): LNHNV, YYDKDF (reference sequence). Trimming pared 0 bases from V and 1 base from J, leaving 9 bases between. CDR3: CATSRDQGRNTEAFF. The CDR3 region has the DNA TGTGCCACCAGCAGAGATCAGGGTAGGAACACTGAAGCTTTCTTT. Full variable domain (rest looked up from reference TRBV15 and TRBJ1-1): DAMVIQNPRYQVTQFGKPVTLSCSQTLNHNVMYWYQQKSSQAPKLLFHYYDKDFNNEADTPDNFQSRRPNTSFCFLDIRSPGLGDTAMYLCATSRDQGRNTEAFFGQGTRLTVV.

The V call is TRBV6-1, the J call TRBJ2-7; 11 bases match TRBD2. Germline values: CDR1 MNHNS, CDR2 SASEGT. Trimming cost V 4 bases and J 3 bases; bases outside gene matches: 8. The CDR3 runs 16 residues. The CDR3 reads CASSGLTSGMDYEQYF. In DNA, the CDR3 is TGTGCCAGCAGTGGTTTGACTAGCGGGATGGACTACGAGCAGTACTTC.

The V call is TRBV28, the J call TRBJ2-2; weak D call: TRBD2 (5 bases). This CDR3 is 13 amino acids long. With 6 bases removed from V and 3 bases from J, the gap between germline ends came to 8 bases. Per the germline V gene, CDR1 is MDHEN and CDR2 is SYDVKM. CDR3 in DNA: TGTGCCAGCAGCCGGGGAGACACCGGGGAGCTGTTTTTT. Protein sequence: CASSRGDTGELFF.

The rearrangement uses TRBV27 and TRBJ2-1; D gene uncertain. From germline, CDR1 is MNHEY and CDR2 SMNVEV (reference sequence). The CDR3 is 15 amino acids. Deletions cut 6 bases from V and 1 base from J, with 13 bases between. The CDR3: CASSRLARSYNEQFF. Here the CDR3 DNA reads TGTGCCAGCAGCCGATTAGCCAGGTCCTACAATGAGCAGTTCTTC.

The rearrangement links TRBV19 to TRBJ2-6, with a possible D match to TRBD1 (6 bases). Germline values: CDR1 LNHDA, CDR2 SQIVND (reference sequence). Trimming took 5 bases from V and 3 from J, leaving 11 bases between them. The CDR3 contains 15 residues. The CDR3, as DNA: TGTGCCAGTAGTTACAGGGCTGGTGGGGCCAACGTCCTGACTTTC. Translated: CASSYRAGGANVLTF.

This sequence joins TRBV24-1 and TRBJ1-5; D not certain. In germline, CDR1 is KGHDR, CDR2 SFDVKD. With 6 bases removed from V and 4 bases from J, the gap between germline ends came to 9 bases. This CDR3 spans 13 amino acids. CDR3 bases: TGTGCCACCAGTTATGGGAGGAATCAGCCCCAGCATTTT. Its translation: CATSYGRNQPQHF.

The chain has TRBV6-6 and TRBJ1-2; D unresolved. This CDR3 comprises 12 residues. Germline loops: CDR1 MNHNY, CDR2 SVGAGI (reference sequence). Trimming stripped 6 bases from V and 8 bases from J, with 13 bases between. The DNA for the CDR3 is TGTGCCAGCAGCGGTGTCTCGGGAGGCTACACCTTC. This codes for CASSGVSGGYTF.